This T cell receptor (beta chain) is from a study of T cell repertoires in cytomegalovirus infection. Germline loops: CDR1 SGHTA, CDR2 FQGNSA. The CDR3 spans 17 residues. The V gene end was trimmed by 4 bases and the J gene end by 2 bases; junction bases not matched to a gene: 5. TCRdb ran MiXCR on the reads and lists one entry per CDR3 protein. The sample records under 300,000 distinct CDR3 sequences, roughly a fifth being singletons. There are many counts of this clonotype. Its target is not known. This sample comprised cultured PBMCs, obtained from culture after CMV antigen stimulation. This clonotype was obtained from a human donor in good health (CMV status not recorded). Some clones in this sample may be carry-over from other donors' samples. The chain joins TRBV7-2 to TRBJ2-3; 14 bases agree with TRBD2. The CDR3 reads CASSSGLAGANTDTQYF. The CDR3 DNA reads as TGTGCCAGCAGCTCGGGACTAGCGGGAGCCAACACAGATACGCAGTATTTT.